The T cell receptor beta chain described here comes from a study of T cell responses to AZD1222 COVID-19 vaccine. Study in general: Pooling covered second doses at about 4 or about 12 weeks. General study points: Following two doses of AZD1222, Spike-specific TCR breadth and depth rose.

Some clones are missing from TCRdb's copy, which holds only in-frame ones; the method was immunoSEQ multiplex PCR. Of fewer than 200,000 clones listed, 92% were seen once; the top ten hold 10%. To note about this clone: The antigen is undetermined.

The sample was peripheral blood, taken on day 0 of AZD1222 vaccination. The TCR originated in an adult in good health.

CDR3 nucleotide sequence: TGTGCCAGCAGCCAGACTAGCGGGGGGGCCTATGAGCAGTTCTTC. Protein: CASSQTSGGAYEQFF. The chain is built from TRBV28 and TRBJ2-1, with TRBD2 matching over 14 bases. The trim removed 6 bases at V and 8 bases at J, leaving 6 bases unmatched. This CDR3 spans 15 amino acids. CDR1 and CDR2 from the germline V gene are MDHEN and SYDVKM.